This entry is about one TCR beta chain. This specimen belongs to a study of shared clonotypes between healthy human individuals. Study in general: Used for every donor were three CD4 naive, three CD4 memory, two CD8 naive and one CD8 memory plate.

The V gene end was trimmed by 0 bases and the J gene end by 6 bases; junction bases not matched to a gene: 4. Germline V gene data show CDR1 as MNHEY and CDR2 as SVGAGI. This CDR3 spans 15 amino acids. Only CD45RO-negative cells positively selected for CCR7 counted as naive CD8 cells, so terminally differentiated effector memory CD45RA+ cells were excluded. TCRdb's copy holds only in-frame clones and misses some; the assay was immunoSEQ multiplex PCR. This table holds about 1.9 million clones, 90% to 95% found once. Sequences were obtained from naive CD8+ T cells from PBMCs. The source is a young man in good health. Some clones in this sample may be carry-over from other donors' samples. The gene calls are TRBV6-5 and TRBJ1-2; TRBD1 aligns across 10 bases. CDR3 loop: CASSYSRTGGDGYTF. The CDR3 DNA sequence: TGTGCCAGCAGTTACTCCCGGACAGGGGGTGATGGCTACACCTTC.